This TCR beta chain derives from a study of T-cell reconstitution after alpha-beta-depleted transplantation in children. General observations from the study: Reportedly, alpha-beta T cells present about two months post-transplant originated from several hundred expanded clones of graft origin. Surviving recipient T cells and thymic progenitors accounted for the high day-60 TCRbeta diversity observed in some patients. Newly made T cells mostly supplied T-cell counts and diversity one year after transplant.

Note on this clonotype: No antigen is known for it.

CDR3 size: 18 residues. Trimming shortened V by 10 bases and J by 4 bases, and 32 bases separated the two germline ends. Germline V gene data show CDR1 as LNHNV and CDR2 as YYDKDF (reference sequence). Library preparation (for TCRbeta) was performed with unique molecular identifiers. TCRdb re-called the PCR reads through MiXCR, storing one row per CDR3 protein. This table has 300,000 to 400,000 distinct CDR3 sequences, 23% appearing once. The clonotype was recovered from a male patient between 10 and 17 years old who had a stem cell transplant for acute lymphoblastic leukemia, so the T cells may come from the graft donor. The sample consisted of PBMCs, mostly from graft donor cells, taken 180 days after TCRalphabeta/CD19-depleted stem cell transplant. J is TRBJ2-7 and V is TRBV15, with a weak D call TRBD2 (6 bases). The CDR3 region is CANRMRMAGKRLCYEQYF. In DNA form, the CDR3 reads TGTGCCAATAGGATGCGCATGGCGGGAAAGCGGTTGTGTTACGAGCAGTACTTC.